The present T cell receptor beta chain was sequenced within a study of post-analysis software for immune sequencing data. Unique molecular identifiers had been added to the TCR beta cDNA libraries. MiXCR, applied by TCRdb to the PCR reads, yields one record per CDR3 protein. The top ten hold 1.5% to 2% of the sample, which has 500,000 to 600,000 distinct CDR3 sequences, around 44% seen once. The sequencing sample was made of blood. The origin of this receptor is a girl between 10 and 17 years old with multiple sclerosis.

CDR3 protein: CATWGPGDGNEQFF. CDR3 bases: TGTGCCACCTGGGGACCAGGGGATGGCAATGAGCAGTTCTTC. V gene TRBV24-1 combines with J gene TRBJ2-1; the D gene is possibly TRBD1 (6 bases). The germline V gene has CDR1 KGHDR and CDR2 SFDVKD. The CDR3 totals 14 residues. V lost 9 bases and J 6 bases, leaving 17 bases between the germline ends.